This entry describes one T cell receptor (beta chain). Its antigen target is currently unknown. The input lacks base qualities; no much larger clone sits a single base away. Collaborating institutions collected whole blood in K2EDTA tubes following their own protocols. Collaborator samples were shipped for TCRbeta analysis as frozen whole blood, isolated PBMCs, or DNA extracted from either sample type. The data belong to a study of blood T cell repertoires in COVID-19 (dated by TCRdb to 2020 to 2021). Regarding the complete study: Samples from collaborators originated in the United States, Italy and Spain and spanned both the acute and convalescent phases of COVID-19. The prospective study material was composed of cDNA or gDNA derived from T cells, B-cell-depleted T cells, or PBMCs. Subjects who had been exposed to COVID-19, were actively infected with it, or had recovered from it provided the deeply sampled blood TCRbeta repertoires that made up the dataset. The repertoires were released in a freely available public database meant as a resource for research on the immune response to SARS-CoV-2. Samples were obtained from the ongoing ImmuneRACE study (first 160 participants) and from 1,200 or so subjects provided by 6 global collaborators. Nearly every sample came with metadata listing a de-identified subject ID, COVID-19 status, age in years and sex. HLA class I and class II types, where available, came from metadata supplied by the sample provider rather than from assay-based typing. What the work shows at the level of the full study, not this receptor alone: The quantity of clinical and demographic metadata differed by source and by participant and was supplied without curation.

The germline V gene specifies SGHAT as CDR1 and FQNNGV as CDR2. The CDR3 covers 15 residues, taking in both the cysteine and the phenylalanine. CDR3 DNA only is kept here, 45 bases in frame from base 1. Trimming accounts for 5 bases at V and 9 bases at J, while the number of junction bases matched to no gene is 12. The immunoSEQ Assay, a bias-controlled multiplex PCR, was used to amplify TCRbeta CDR3 regions from genomic DNA. As for the original processing: Nucleated cell counts per sample were estimated from amplification of reference gene primers within the assay. To quantify the absolute abundance of each unique TCRbeta CDR3 rearrangement, sequence reads were collapsed and filtered. Productive Simpson clonality was computed per sample as the square root of Simpson's diversity index over productive rearrangements. The immuneACCESS repertoire file appears here via TCRdb, limited to in-frame rearrangements. These files lack a portion of the clones; in checked studies, under half of the deficit traces to unresolved V genes, and the cause of the others is not known. That table is the source of V, J and clone size, and D and trimming were worked out from the DNA. The sample table holds 180,000 or so clones, of which about 85% were seen once. In total, the top ten clones hold about 9.1% of the sample.

What was sequenced was peripheral blood. This chain is built from TRBV11-2 and TRBJ1-4; 7 nucleotides in the junction match TRBD1. The TCR was taken from a woman over 75 with acute or convalescent COVID-19. In nucleotides, the sequence is TGTGCCAGCAGCCAGATCCGGGACAGAGATAAAAAACTGTTTTTT. This sequence encodes CASSQIRDRDKKLFF.